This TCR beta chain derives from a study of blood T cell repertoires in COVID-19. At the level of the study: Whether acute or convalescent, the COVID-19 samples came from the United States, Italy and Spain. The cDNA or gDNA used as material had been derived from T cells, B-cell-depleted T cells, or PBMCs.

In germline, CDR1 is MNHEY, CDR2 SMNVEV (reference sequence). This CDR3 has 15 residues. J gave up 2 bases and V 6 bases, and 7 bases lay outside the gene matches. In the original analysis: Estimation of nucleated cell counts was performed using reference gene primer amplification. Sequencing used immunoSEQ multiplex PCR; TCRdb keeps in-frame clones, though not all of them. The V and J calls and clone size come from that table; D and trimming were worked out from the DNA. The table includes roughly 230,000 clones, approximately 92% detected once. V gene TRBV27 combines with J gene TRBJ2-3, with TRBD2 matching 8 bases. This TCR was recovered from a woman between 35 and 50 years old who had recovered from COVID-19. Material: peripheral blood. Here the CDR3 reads CASRVLADYTDTQYF. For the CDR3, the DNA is TGTGCCAGCAGGGTACTAGCGGACTACACAGATACGCAGTATTTT.